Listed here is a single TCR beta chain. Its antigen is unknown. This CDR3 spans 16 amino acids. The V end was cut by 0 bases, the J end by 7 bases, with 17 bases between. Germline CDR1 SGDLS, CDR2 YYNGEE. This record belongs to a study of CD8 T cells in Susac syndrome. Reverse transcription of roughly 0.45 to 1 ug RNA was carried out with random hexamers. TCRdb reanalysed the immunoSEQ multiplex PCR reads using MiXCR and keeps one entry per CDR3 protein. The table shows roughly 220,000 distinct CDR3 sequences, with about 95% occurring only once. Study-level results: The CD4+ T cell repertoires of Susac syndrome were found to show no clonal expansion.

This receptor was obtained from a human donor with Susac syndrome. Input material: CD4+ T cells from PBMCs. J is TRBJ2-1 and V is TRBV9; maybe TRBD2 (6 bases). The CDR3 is CASSVAGVAAFNEQFF. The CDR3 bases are TGTGCCAGCAGCGTAGCTGGGGTAGCGGCGTTTAATGAGCAGTTCTTC.